Detailed here is one T cell receptor beta chain. Germline CDR1 SGHRS, CDR2 YFSETQ. The CDR3 length is 15 residues. Trimming pared 1 base from V and 2 bases from J, leaving 9 bases between. This entry is derived from a study of blood T cell repertoires in COVID-19. Study as a whole: Sample material is recorded as cDNA or gDNA derived from T cells, B-cell-depleted T cells, or PBMCs.

Libraries were prepared by immunoSEQ multiplex PCR; TCRdb keeps only in-frame clonotypes and omits some of them. The table records under 300,000 clones, approximately 81% of them present only once. Sequencing input: peripheral blood. The source of this sequence is an older woman with active or convalescent COVID-19. The chain combines TRBV5-1 with TRBJ2-2; tentatively, D is TRBD2 (7 bases). The CDR3 here is CASSLTGGNTGELFF. The CDR3 DNA is TGCGCCAGCAGCTTGACGGGGGGCAACACCGGGGAGCTGTTTTTT. Looking up the rest from reference TRBV5-1 and TRBJ2-2 gives the full variable domain: KAGVTQTPRYLIKTRGQQVTLSCSPISGHRSVSWYQQTPGQGLQFLFEYFSETQRNKGNFPGRFSGRQFSNSRSEMNVSTLELGDSALYLCASSLTGGNTGELFFGEGSRLTVL.